This T cell receptor beta chain was identified in a study of CD8+ T cells in alopecia areata. With 3 bases clipped from V and 1 base from J, the junction kept 3 bases outside the gene matches. The CDR3 runs 15 residues. From germline, CDR1 is KGHSH and CDR2 LQKENI. RNA was isolated and reverse transcribed to cDNA, the sequencing template. The repertoire was sequenced with immunoSEQ multiplex PCR; TCRdb's copy has only in-frame clones and lacks some. The data show approximately 140,000 clones, roughly nine tenths seen once. Treatment of the sample: oral pan-JAK inhibitor, 5-10 mg twice daily. This rearrangement joins TRBV18 to TRBJ2-1; 7 positions agree with TRBD1. The sample in question was CD8+ T cells sorted from blood, obtained at week 4, from a patient treated with tofacitinib. This receptor was identified in a human donor with alopecia areata. Written as DNA, the CDR3 is TGTGCCAGCTCACCTCGGGACAGTTCCTACAATGAGCAGTTCTTC. Translation gives CASSPRDSSYNEQFF. The variable domain in full, completed from reference TRBV18 and TRBJ2-1, reads NAGVMQNPRHLVRRRGQEARLRCSPMKGHSHVYWYRQLPEEGLKFMVYLQKENIIDESGMPKERFSAEFPKEGPSILRIQQVVRGDSAAYFCASSPRDSSYNEQFFGPGTRLTVL.